The T cell receptor (beta chain) described here comes from a study of response to subunit inactivated influenza vaccine. Study-wide results and limits: Authors suggested that a seasonal influenza vaccination recruits few new T cells each time.

TCRdb passed the RT-PCR reads through MiXCR, listing each CDR3 protein once. The sample has more than 450,000 distinct CDR3 sequences, about 12% seen once. Germline CDR1 and CDR2: SGHDT and YYEEEE. V shed 4 bases and J shed 8 bases, with 15 bases lying between them. CDR3 size: 13 residues. In its sample, this clonotype was seen a few times. Its cognate antigen is unknown. The V call is TRBV5-6, the J call TRBJ1-2; D is uncertain. The TCR sequence derives from a man aged 45 to 65 who received an inactivated influenza vaccine. Sequencing used PBMCs from blood, obtained on the day of vaccination. CDR3 DNA sequence: TGTGCCAGCAGCAGGAGTTCCGGTTACGGCTACACCTTC. Its protein product is CASSRSSGYGYTF.